Shown below are 14 T cell receptor beta chains from a single sample sequenced in a study of blood T cell repertoires in COVID-19. Repertoires were generated with immunoSEQ multiplex PCR, while TCRdb's copy carries only in-frame clones and drops some. The table has some 250,000 clones, approximately 85% seen once. Sequencing used PBMCs or T cells enriched from blood (not recorded which). The receptors here all came from a woman between 50 and 59 years old who had recovered from COVID-19.

CDR3 in amino acids: CASSQGPGTEAFF. CDR3 coding DNA: TGTGCCAGCAGCCAGGGGCCTGGCACTGAAGCTTTCTTT. The J gene is TRBJ1-1, the V gene TRBV3-1 (or the pseudogene TRBV3-2), with D possibly matching TRBD1 (5 bases). V lost 3 bases and J lost 4, with 9 bases in between. The germline CDR1 and CDR2 sequences are LGHDT and YNNKEL (reference sequence). This CDR3 is 13 amino acids long.

The count of this clone is one. The V call is TRBV7-2, the J call TRBJ2-1; 7 positions match TRBD2. In germline, CDR1 is SGHTA, CDR2 FQGNSA. Trimming took 5 bases from V and 7 from J; bases not matched to a gene: 11. This CDR3 region has 15 residues. The DNA of the CDR3 is TGTGCCAGCAGCCAGTGGGCTAGCGGTGGGAATGAGCAGTTCTTC. Protein product: CASSQWASGGNEQFF.

Only a few counts were recorded for this clone. The chain recombines TRBV5-4 with TRBJ2-7; 9 bases fit TRBD1. This CDR3 region has 14 residues. Germline values: CDR1 SGHNT, CDR2 YYREEE (reference sequence). J was trimmed by 3 bases and V by 5 bases; bases with no gene match: 6. The CDR3 protein is CASSAGGQGYEQYF. In nucleotides, the CDR3 is TGTGCCAGCAGTGCCGGGGGACAGGGCTACGAGCAGTACTTC. The full variable domain, completed using reference TRBV5-4 and TRBJ2-7, is ETGVTQSPTHLIKTRGQQVTLRCSSQSGHNTVSWYQQALGQGPQFIFQYYREEENGRGNFPPRFSGLQFPNYSSELNVNALELDDSALYLCASSAGGQGYEQYFGPGTRLTVT.

This chain connects TRBV5-1 to TRBJ2-7; D remains ambiguous. The CDR3 sequence is 15 residues long. Deletions cut 4 bases from V and 6 bases from J, with 20 bases between. The germline CDR1 and CDR2 sequences are SGHRS and YFSETQ. Here the CDR3 reads CASSRVLVGSSEQYF. In nucleotides, the CDR3 is TGCGCCAGCAGCCGGGTCCTAGTTGGGTCAAGCGAGCAGTACTTC.

The gene calls are TRBV6-6 and TRBJ2-7; 9 bases map to TRBD2. Per the germline V gene, CDR1 is MNHNY and CDR2 is SVGAGI (reference sequence). This CDR3 region has 15 residues. J gave up 5 bases and V 2 bases, and 7 bases lay outside the gene matches. CDR3 sequence reads: CASSYVREGGDEQYF. For the CDR3, the DNA is TGTGCCAGCAGTTACGTGCGGGAGGGAGGGGACGAGCAGTACTTC.

The V call is TRBV20-1, the J call TRBJ2-1; weak D call: TRBD2 (6 bases). Germline loops: CDR1 DFQATT, CDR2 SNEGSKA (reference sequence). The V and J ends lost 0 bases and 13 bases respectively, with 10 bases between them. This CDR3 has 11 residues. The CDR3 region has the DNA TGCAGTGCTAGAGAGGGAGGCCCCCAGTTCTTC. Translation gives CSAREGGPQFF.

The rearrangement links TRBV3-1 (or the pseudogene TRBV3-2) to TRBJ2-1; tentative D call: TRBD2 (6 bases). There are 17 residues in the CDR3. CDR1 is LGHDT and CDR2 is YNNKEL in the germline V gene (reference sequence). With 1 base removed from V and 5 bases from J, the gap between germline ends came to 18 bases. The CDR3 sequence is CASSQVLSGANNNEQFF. The CDR3 nucleotides are TGTGCCAGCAGCCAAGTTCTATCGGGAGCTAACAACAATGAGCAGTTCTTC.

The chain carries TRBV5-1 and TRBJ2-2, with 10 bases fitting TRBD2. The junction had 6 bases not matched to a gene; V was cut back by 2 bases and J by 8 bases. Germline V gene sequence: CDR1 SGHRS, CDR2 YFSETQ. This CDR3 has 15 residues. This CDR3 is CASSLTSGASGELFF. In nucleotides, the CDR3 is TGCGCCAGCAGCTTAACTAGCGGGGCCTCTGGGGAGCTGTTTTTT.

The chain combines TRBV4-1 with TRBJ1-1; no definite D call. The germline gives CDR1 MGHRA, CDR2 YSYEKL. V gave up 0 bases and J gave up 5 bases, with 13 bases separating them. CDR3 length equals 15 residues. For the CDR3, the DNA is TGCGCCAGCAGCCAAGAGTTCAGAAGCGGAACTGAAGCTTTCTTT. It translates to CASSQEFRSGTEAFF.

V gene TRBV10-2 combines with J gene TRBJ2-1; possible D gene TRBD2, 5 bases. Per the germline V gene, CDR1 is WSHSY and CDR2 is SAAADI. V lost 3 bases and J 8 bases, leaving 11 bases between the germline ends. This CDR3 has 13 residues. The CDR3 region has the DNA TGCGCCAGCAGTGACGTGGGAGAAGATGAGCAGTTCTTC. It is translated as CASSDVGEDEQFF.

V is TRBV28 and J is TRBJ1-5; the match to TRBD1 covers 9 bases. V shed 5 bases and J 11 bases; nucleotides not matched to a gene: 16. The length of the CDR3 is 16 residues. Germline V gene sequence: CDR1 MDHEN, CDR2 SYDVKM. The CDR3 loop is CASSPYRGPSGSAQHF. DNA of the CDR3: TGTGCCAGCAGTCCTTACAGGGGGCCCTCTGGTTCAGCCCAGCATTTT.

The V gene is TRBV18, the J gene TRBJ2-4, with TRBD1 matching over 7 bases. V lost 4 bases, J lost 5 bases, and 11 bases stayed unmatched. The CDR3 loop spans 16 amino acids. Germline V CDR1 and CDR2: KGHSH, LQKENI. The CDR3 DNA follows: TGTGCCAGCTCACGAACAGGGGTCTCCGGGGAAAACATTCAGTACTTC. Amino acid sequence: CASSRTGVSGENIQYF.

V usage is TRBV7-9 and J usage is TRBJ1-1; possible D gene TRBD1, 6 bases. Germline values: CDR1 SEHNR, CDR2 FQNEAQ (reference sequence). This CDR3 is 15 amino acids long. Trimming removed 0 bases from V and 4 bases from J, with 12 bases in between. CDR3 coding DNA: TGTGCCAGCAGCTTAGCTACAGGGCTGGGCACTGAAGCTTTCTTT. It translates to CASSLATGLGTEAFF.

This sequence joins TRBV9 and TRBJ2-1, with TRBD2 matching over 13 bases. The CDR3 length is 15 residues. Germline CDR1 SGDLS, CDR2 YYNGEE. Trimming cost V 4 bases and J 7 bases; bases outside gene matches: 5. The CDR3 nucleotides read TGTGCCAGCAGCCCGGGACTAGCGGGGCATAATGAGCAGTTCTTC. This translates into CASSPGLAGHNEQFF. The full variable domain, in which reference TRBV9 and TRBJ2-1 provide the parts outside the CDR3, is DSGVTQTPKHLITATGQRVTLRCSPRSGDLSVYWYQQSLDQGLQFLIQYYNGEERAKGNILERFSAQQFPDLHSELNLSSLELGDSALYFCASSPGLAGHNEQFFGPGTRLTVL.